This passage covers 11 T cell receptor beta chains from one sample sequenced in a study of blood T cell repertoires in COVID-19. TCRdb keeps only in-frame clones here, not all; method: immunoSEQ multiplex PCR. The table has roughly 140,000 clones, 88% seen once. Material: peripheral blood. These receptors came from a man in his 70s with acute or convalescent COVID-19.

The chain joins TRBV19 to TRBJ1-1, with D possibly matching TRBD1 (5 bases). The CDR3 has 15 residues. CDR1 LNHDA and CDR2 SQIVND come from the germline V gene (reference sequence). V was cut by 10 bases and J by 5 bases, with 23 bases left in between. The DNA of the CDR3 is TGTGCCACCCTGTGGGGGGAGGCGGTAACGACTGAAGCTTTCTTT. As protein: CATLWGEAVTTEAFF.

V is TRBV10-3 and J is TRBJ2-7; D is uncertain. Trimming left V 2 bases short and J 6 bases short, with 8 bases between. Germline V lookup: CDR1 ENHRY, CDR2 SYGVKD. The CDR3 has 12 amino acids. DNA for the CDR3: TGTGCCATCAGTGAGCTCCCTACCGAGCAGTACTTC. This sequence encodes CAISELPTEQYF.

The chain joins TRBV19 to TRBJ1-3; 7 bases are a match to TRBD1. This CDR3 spans 13 amino acids. The V gene end was trimmed by 6 bases and the J gene end by 4 bases; junction bases not matched to a gene: 3. Germline lookup yields CDR1 LNHDA and CDR2 SQIVND (reference sequence). CDR3 sequence: CASSGTVGNTIYF. The CDR3 DNA follows: TGTGCCAGTAGCGGGACAGTGGGAAACACCATATATTTT.

CDR3 coding DNA: TGCGCCAGCAGCAGCCTGGTCATGAACACTGAAGCTTTCTTT. Protein product: CASSSLVMNTEAFF. The rearrangement joins TRBV5-1 to TRBJ1-1, with D uncertain. The CDR3 spans 14 residues. Trimming took 4 bases from V and 0 from J, leaving 10 bases between them. In germline, CDR1 is SGHRS, CDR2 YFSETQ.

This chain uses TRBV7-8 with TRBJ2-3; D is unclear. Per germline, CDR1 SGHVS and CDR2 FQNEAQ. Trimming stripped 5 bases from V and 2 bases from J, with 5 bases between. The CDR3 is made up of 12 amino acids. This CDR3 reads CASSLYTDTQYF. The DNA for the CDR3 is TGTGCCAGCAGCCTTTACACAGATACGCAGTATTTT.

Note on this clone: This specimen includes other DNA sequences encoding the same CDR3. V gene TRBV7-2 combines with J gene TRBJ2-5; 8 nucleotides line up with TRBD2. Trimming took 3 bases from V and 4 from J; bases not matched to a gene: 4. From germline, CDR1 is SGHTA and CDR2 FQGNSA. The CDR3 contains 14 residues. The CDR3 DNA reads as TGTGCCAGCAGCTTGGCCGGGGGGGGAGAGACCCAGTACTTC. Amino acid sequence: CASSLAGGGETQYF.

V is TRBV28 and J is TRBJ2-7; 8 bases line up with TRBD1. Germline lookup yields CDR1 MDHEN and CDR2 SYDVKM. The CDR3 is 13 amino acids. V gave up 6 bases and J gave up 3 bases; unmatched junction bases: 4. DNA of the CDR3: TGTGCCAGCAGCTCGGGACAGGACTACGAGCAGTACTTC. This codes for CASSSGQDYEQYF.

This chain uses TRBV5-6 with TRBJ2-5; 11 positions match TRBD2. The junction had 2 bases not matched to a gene; V was cut back by 5 bases and J by 5 bases. Germline values: CDR1 SGHDT, CDR2 YYEEEE. The CDR3 loop spans 13 amino acids. CDR3 amino acids: CASSRTSGETQYF. The CDR3 nucleotides are TGTGCCAGCAGTAGGACTAGCGGGGAGACCCAGTACTTC.

CDR3 in amino acids: CASSQGETGSEDYGYTF. The CDR3 DNA reads TGCGCCAGCAGCCAAGGCGAAACAGGGTCGGAGGACTATGGCTACACCTTC. V gene TRBV4-1 combines with J gene TRBJ1-2, with a possible D match to TRBD1 (6 bases). V was shortened by 1 base and J by 3 bases, with 18 bases between the two germline ends. Looked up from germline, CDR1 is MGHRA and CDR2 is YSYEKL. The CDR3 contains 17 residues.

The chain joins TRBV10-1 to TRBJ1-6; tentatively, D is TRBD1 (5 bases). Germline CDR1 reads WNHNN; CDR2 reads SYGVQD (reference sequence). V shed 3 bases and J shed 18 bases, with 15 bases lying between them. This CDR3 has 12 amino acids. The CDR3 nucleotides read TGCGCCAGCAGTGACAGGGCCTCAGCTTCCCACTTT. Translated: CASSDRASASHF.

The chain has TRBV3-1 (or the pseudogene TRBV3-2) and TRBJ1-3; D not certain. V was clipped by 4 bases and J by 0 bases, with 10 bases between them. The CDR3 covers 15 residues. From germline, CDR1 is LGHDT and CDR2 YNNKEL (reference sequence). DNA for the CDR3: TGTGCCAGCAGCCTCACAAGTCCCTCTGGAAACACCATATATTTT. It codes for CASSLTSPSGNTIYF.